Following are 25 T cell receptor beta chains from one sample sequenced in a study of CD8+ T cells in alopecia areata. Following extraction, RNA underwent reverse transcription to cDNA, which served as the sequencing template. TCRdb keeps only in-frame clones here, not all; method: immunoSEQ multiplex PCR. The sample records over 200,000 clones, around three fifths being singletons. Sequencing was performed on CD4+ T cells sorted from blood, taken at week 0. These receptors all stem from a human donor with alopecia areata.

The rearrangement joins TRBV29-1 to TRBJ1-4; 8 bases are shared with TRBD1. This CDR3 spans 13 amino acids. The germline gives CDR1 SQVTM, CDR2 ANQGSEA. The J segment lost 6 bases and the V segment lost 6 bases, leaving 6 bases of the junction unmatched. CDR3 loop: CSVEDRAYEKLFF. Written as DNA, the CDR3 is TGCAGCGTAGAGGACAGGGCTTATGAAAAACTGTTTTTT. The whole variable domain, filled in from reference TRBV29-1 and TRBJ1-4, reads SAVISQKPSRDICQRGTSLTIQCQVDSQVTMMFWYRQQPGQSLTLIATANQGSEATYESGFVIDKFPISRPNLTFSTLTVSNMSPEDSSIYLCSVEDRAYEKLFFGSGTQLSVL.

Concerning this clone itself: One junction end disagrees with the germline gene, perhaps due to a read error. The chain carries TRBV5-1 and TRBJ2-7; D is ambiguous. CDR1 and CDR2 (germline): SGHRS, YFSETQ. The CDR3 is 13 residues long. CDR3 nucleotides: TGCGCCAGCAGCTTGGACCTCTCCAACGAGCAGTACTTC. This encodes CASSLDLSNEQYF. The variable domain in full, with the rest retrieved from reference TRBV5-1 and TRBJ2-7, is KAGVTQTPRYLIKTRGQQVTLSCSPISGHRSVSWYQQTPGQGLQFLFEYFSETQRNKGNFPGRFSGRQFSNSRSEMNVSTLELGDSALYLCASSLDLSNEQYFGPGTRLTVT.

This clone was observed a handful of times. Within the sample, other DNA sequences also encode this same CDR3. The CDR3 sequence: CAISYGTDQETQYF. CDR3 DNA: TGTGCCATCAGCTATGGGACGGATCAAGAGACCCAGTACTTC. The chain employs TRBV10-3 and TRBJ2-5; the D call may be TRBD1 or TRBD2 (5 bases each). The germline V gene has CDR1 ENHRY and CDR2 SYGVKD. The CDR3 extends over 14 amino acids. The V and J ends lost 6 bases and 2 bases respectively, with 13 bases between them.

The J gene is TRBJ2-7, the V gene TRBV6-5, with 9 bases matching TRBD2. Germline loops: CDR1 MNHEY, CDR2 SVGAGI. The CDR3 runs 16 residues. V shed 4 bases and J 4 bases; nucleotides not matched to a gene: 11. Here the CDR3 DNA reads TGTGCCAGCAGTTCCCCGGGTAGCGGGAGTCGTTACGAGCAGTACTTC. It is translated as CASSSPGSGSRYEQYF.

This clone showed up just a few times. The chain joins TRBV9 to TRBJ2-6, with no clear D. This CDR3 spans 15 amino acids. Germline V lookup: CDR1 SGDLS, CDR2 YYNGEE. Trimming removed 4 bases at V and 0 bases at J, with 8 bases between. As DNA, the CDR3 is TGTGCCAGCAGCCCCCCCCTCTCTGGGGCCAACGTCCTGACTTTC. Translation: CASSPPLSGANVLTF.

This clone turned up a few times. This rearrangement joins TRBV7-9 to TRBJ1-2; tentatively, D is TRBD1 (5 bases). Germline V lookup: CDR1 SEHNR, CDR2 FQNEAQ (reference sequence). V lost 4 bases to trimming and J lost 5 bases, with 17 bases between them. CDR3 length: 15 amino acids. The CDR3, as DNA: TGTGCCAGCAGCTCAAAAGGGCTTTCAGGGTATGGCTACACCTTC. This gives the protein CASSSKGLSGYGYTF.

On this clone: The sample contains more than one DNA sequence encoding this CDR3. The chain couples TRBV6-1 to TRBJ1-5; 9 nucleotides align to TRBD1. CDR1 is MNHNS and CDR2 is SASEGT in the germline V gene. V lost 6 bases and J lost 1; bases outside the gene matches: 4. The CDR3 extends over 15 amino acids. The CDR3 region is CASSPGQGSNQPQHF. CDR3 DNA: TGTGCCAGCAGCCCTGGACAGGGGAGCAATCAGCCCCAGCATTTT.

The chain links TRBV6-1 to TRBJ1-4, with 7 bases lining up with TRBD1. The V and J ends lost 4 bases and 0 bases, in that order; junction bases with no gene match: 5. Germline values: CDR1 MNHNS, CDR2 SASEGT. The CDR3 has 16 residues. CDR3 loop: CASSVTGASTNEKLFF. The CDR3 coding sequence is TGTGCCAGCAGTGTAACAGGGGCTTCAACTAATGAAAAACTGTTTTTT.

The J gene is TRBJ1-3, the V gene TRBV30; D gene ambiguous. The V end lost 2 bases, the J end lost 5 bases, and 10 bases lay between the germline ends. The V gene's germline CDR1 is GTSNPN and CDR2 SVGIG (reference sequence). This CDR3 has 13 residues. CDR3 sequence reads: CAWSSSSRNTIYF. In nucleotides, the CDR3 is TGTGCCTGGAGTTCGAGTTCCCGAAACACCATATATTTT.

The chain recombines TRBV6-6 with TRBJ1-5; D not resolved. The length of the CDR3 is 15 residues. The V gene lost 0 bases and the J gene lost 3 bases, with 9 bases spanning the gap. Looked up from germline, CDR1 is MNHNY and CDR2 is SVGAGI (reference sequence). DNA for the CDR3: TGTGCCAGCAGTTACTCTAGCCGGGACAATCAGCCCCAGCATTTT. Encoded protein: CASSYSSRDNQPQHF.

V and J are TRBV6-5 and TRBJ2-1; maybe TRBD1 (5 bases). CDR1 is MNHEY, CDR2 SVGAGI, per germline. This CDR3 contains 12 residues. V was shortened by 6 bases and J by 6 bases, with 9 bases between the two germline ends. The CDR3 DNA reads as TGTGCCAGCAGACGACAGAGCAATGAGCAGTTCTTC. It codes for CASRRQSNEQFF.

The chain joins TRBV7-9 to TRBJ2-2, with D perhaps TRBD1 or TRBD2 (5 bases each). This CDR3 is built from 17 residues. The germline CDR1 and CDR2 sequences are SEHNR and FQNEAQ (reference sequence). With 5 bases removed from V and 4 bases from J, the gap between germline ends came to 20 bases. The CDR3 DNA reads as TGTGCCAGCAGCCCGCTAATGGGGGTAATGAGCACCGGGGAGCTGTTTTTT. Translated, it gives CASSPLMGVMSTGELFF.

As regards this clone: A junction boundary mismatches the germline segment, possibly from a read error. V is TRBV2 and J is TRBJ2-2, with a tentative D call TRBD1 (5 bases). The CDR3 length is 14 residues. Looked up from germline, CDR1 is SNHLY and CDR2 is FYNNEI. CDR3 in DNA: TGTGCCAGCAGGGAAGGGGCGAACACCGGGGAGCTGTTTTTT. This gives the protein CASREGANTGELFF.

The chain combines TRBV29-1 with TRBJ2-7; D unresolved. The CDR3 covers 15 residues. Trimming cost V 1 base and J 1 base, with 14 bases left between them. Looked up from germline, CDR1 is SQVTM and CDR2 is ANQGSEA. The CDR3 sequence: CSVEAPGWLSYEQYF. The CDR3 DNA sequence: TGCAGCGTTGAAGCCCCGGGCTGGTTGTCCTACGAGCAGTACTTC.

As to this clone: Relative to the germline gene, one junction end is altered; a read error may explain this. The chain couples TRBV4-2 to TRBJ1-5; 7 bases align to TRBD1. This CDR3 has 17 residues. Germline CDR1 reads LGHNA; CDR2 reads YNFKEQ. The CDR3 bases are TGTGCCAGCAGCGAAGATTTGGGGGGACAGCACAATCAGCCCCAGCATTTT. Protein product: CASSEDLGGQHNQPQHF.

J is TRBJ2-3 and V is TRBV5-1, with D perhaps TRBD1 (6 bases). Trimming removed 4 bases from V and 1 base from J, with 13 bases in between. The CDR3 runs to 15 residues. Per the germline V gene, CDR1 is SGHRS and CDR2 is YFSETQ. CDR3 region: CASSRAGQRTDTQYF. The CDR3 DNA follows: TGCGCCAGCAGCCGCGCTGGACAGCGCACAGATACGCAGTATTTT.

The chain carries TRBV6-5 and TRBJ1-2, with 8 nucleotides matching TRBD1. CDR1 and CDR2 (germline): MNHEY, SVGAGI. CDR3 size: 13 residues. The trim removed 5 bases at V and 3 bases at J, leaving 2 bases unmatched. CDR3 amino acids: CASSKTGDYGYTF. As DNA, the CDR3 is TGTGCCAGCAGTAAGACAGGGGACTATGGCTACACCTTC.

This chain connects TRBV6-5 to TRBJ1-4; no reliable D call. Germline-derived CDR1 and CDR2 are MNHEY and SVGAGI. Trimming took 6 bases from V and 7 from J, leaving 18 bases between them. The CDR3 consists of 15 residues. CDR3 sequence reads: CASSNPGDVTEKLFF. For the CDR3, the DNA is TGTGCCAGCAGCAACCCGGGAGACGTCACTGAAAAACTGTTTTTT.

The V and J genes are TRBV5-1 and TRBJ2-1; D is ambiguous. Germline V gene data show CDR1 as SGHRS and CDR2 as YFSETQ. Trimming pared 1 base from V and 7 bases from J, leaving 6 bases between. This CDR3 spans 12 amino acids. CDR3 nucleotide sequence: TGCGCCAGCAGCTTGAGAGAGAATGAGCAGTTCTTC. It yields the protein CASSLRENEQFF.

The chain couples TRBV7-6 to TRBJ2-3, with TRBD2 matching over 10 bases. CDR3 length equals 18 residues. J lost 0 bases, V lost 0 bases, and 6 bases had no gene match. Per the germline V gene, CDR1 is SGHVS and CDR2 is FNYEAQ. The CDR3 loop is CASSLAQLAGSSTDTQYF. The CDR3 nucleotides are TGTGCCAGCAGCTTAGCGCAACTAGCGGGGTCTAGCACAGATACGCAGTATTTT.

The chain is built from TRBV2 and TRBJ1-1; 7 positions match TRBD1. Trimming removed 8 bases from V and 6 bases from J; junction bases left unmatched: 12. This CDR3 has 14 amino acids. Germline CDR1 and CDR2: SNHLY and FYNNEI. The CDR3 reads CASRDREGKAEAFF. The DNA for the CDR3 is TGTGCCAGCCGCGACAGGGAGGGGAAAGCTGAAGCTTTCTTT.

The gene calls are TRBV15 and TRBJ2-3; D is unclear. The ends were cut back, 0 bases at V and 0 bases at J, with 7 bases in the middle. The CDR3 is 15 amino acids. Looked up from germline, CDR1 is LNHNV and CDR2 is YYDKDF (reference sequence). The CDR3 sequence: CATSRDRSSTDTQYF. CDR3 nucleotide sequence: TGTGCCACCAGCAGAGATAGATCCAGCACAGATACGCAGTATTTT.

CDR3 amino acids: CASSSTGSSGYTF. The DNA of the CDR3 is TGTGCCAGCAGCTCAACAGGGAGTTCGGGCTACACCTTC. The rearrangement links TRBV7-9 to TRBJ1-2; possible D gene TRBD1, 6 bases. This CDR3 has 13 residues. Germline assignment: CDR1 SEHNR and CDR2 FQNEAQ (reference sequence). V was shortened by 4 bases and J by 8 bases, with 14 bases between the two germline ends.

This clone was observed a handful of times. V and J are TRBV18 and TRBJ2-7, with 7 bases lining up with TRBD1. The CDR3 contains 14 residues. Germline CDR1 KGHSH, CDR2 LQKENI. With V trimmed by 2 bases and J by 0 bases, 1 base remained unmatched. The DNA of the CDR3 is TGTGCCAGCTCACCAGGACAGGCCTCCTACGAGCAGTACTTC. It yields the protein CASSPGQASYEQYF.

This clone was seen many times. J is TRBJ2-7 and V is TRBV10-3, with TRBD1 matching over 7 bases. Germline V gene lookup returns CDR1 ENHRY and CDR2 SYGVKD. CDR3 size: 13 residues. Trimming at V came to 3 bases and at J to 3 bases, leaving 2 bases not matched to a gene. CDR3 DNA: TGTGCCATCAGTGATAGGACAGGCTACGAGCAGTACTTC. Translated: CAISDRTGYEQYF.